One sample yielded the 24 T cell receptor beta chains listed below, sequenced in a study of T cell repertoires in cytomegalovirus infection (dated by TCRdb to between 2018 and 2020). The sequencing machine was an Illumina HiSeq 1500. TCRdb redid the processing of the public reads, applying fastp at Q25 and MiXCR, and retained in-frame beta chains. CDR3 protein sequences are deduplicated, and each keeps its most common genes and DNA. Within this sample are around 800,000 distinct CDR3 sequences, with 32% of them counted one time only. The ten largest clonotypes hold approximately 13% of the sample. These TCRs are of unknown antigen specificity. The sample's treatment or condition label, in plain terms: in vitro stimulation with specific CMV peptide epitopes to enrich CMV-specific T cells. The source material was cultured CD8+ T cells from PBMCs, sampled from culture after CMV antigen stimulation. Every receptor here comes from a human donor in good health (CMV status not recorded). Some clones in this sample may be carry-over from other donors' samples.

The J gene is TRBJ2-2, the V gene TRBV6-1; 9 bases align to TRBD1. The CDR3 extends over 17 amino acids. The germline CDR1 and CDR2 sequences are MNHNS and SASEGT. Unmatched junction bases numbered 10, after V lost 1 base and J lost 7 bases. This CDR3 reads CASSEELDRGYIGELFF. The DNA for the CDR3 is TGTGCCAGCAGTGAAGAATTGGACAGGGGATATATCGGGGAGCTGTTTTTT.

The genes are TRBV12-3 or TRBV12-4 and TRBJ2-5; TRBD2 matches 7 bases. V was clipped by 6 bases and J by 5 bases; unmatched bases: 6. The CDR3 totals 13 residues. CDR3: CASRSGRGETQYF. In nucleotides, the CDR3 is TGTGCCAGCAGATCAGGGAGGGGTGAGACCCAGTACTTC.

The rearrangement links TRBV7-9 to TRBJ1-1; D unresolved. Germline V gene sequence: CDR1 SEHNR, CDR2 FQNEAQ (reference sequence). Between the trimmed V and J ends, which lost 3 bases and 5 bases, there was a span of 13 bases. The CDR3 spans 14 residues. CDR3 coding DNA: TGTGCCAGCAGCTTGAGCTTTGGAGGGACTGAAGCTTTCTTT. It encodes CASSLSFGGTEAFF.

CDR3 nucleotide sequence: TGTGCCAGCAGTTTATCGGTGGGGGGGTATGGCTACACCTTC. Its protein product is CASSLSVGGYGYTF. The chain uses TRBV27 and TRBJ1-2, with D maybe TRBD1 (5 bases). This CDR3 spans 14 amino acids. CDR1 MNHEY and CDR2 SMNVEV come from the germline V gene (reference sequence). The V gene lost 0 bases and the J gene lost 5 bases, with 10 bases spanning the gap.

This clonotype was seen a few times. The chain couples TRBV6-1 to TRBJ1-5, with D uncertain. The V end lost 5 bases, the J end lost 7 bases, and 12 bases lay between the germline ends. The CDR3 totals 13 residues. CDR1 is MNHNS and CDR2 is SASEGT in the germline V gene. CDR3 loop: CASSSAIEQPQHF. The DNA of the CDR3 is TGTGCCAGCAGTTCTGCTATAGAACAGCCCCAGCATTTT.

The chain links TRBV4-1 to TRBJ2-7; D is possibly TRBD2 (6 bases). Germline loops: CDR1 MGHRA, CDR2 YSYEKL. Trimming pared 3 bases from V and 6 bases from J, leaving 12 bases between. The CDR3 has 13 amino acids. The chain's CDR3 is CASSQYGEAEQYV. In DNA form, the CDR3 reads TGCGCCAGCAGCCAGTACGGGGAGGCCGAGCAGTACGTC.

The chain combines TRBV6-2 or TRBV6-3 with TRBJ2-7; a weak D match, TRBD2 (6 bases). Germline V lookup: CDR1 MNHEY, CDR2 SVGEGT. The CDR3 length is 14 residues. V was shortened by 7 bases and J by 6 bases, with 19 bases between the two germline ends. CDR3 sequence (DNA): TGTGCCAGCACCCAAGGGTTAGCTAGCGCCGAGCAGTACGTC. Its translation is CASTQGLASAEQYV.

This clonotype was counted a single time. Germline is not matched at one junction end, which may reflect a read error. The chain links TRBV6-2 or TRBV6-3 to TRBJ2-3; 10 bases are a match to TRBD2. The CDR3 is made up of 12 amino acids. Germline CDR1 is MNHEY and CDR2 is SVGEGT. CDR3: CASSSLSGGDDF. In DNA, the CDR3 is TGTGCCAGCAGTTCCCTAAGCGGGGGGGACGATTTT.

The chain uses TRBV29-1 and TRBJ2-1; the D call may be TRBD1 or TRBD2 (6 bases each). The germline V gene has CDR1 SQVTM and CDR2 ANQGSEA. Deletions cut 3 bases from V and 4 bases from J, with 13 bases between. The CDR3 extends over 14 amino acids. CDR3 coding DNA: TGCAGCGTTGAGGGCAGGGGACTTTACAATGAGCAGTTCTTC. Translation: CSVEGRGLYNEQFF.

This clonotype was detected many times. CDR3 DNA sequence: TGTGCCAGCAGCTTAGAGACAGGGGGATTTGAGACCCAGTACTTC. Residues: CASSLETGGFETQYF. The chain links TRBV7-2 to TRBJ2-5; 9 bases align to TRBD1. The trim removed 1 base at V and 5 bases at J, leaving 5 bases unmatched. The germline gives CDR1 SGHTA, CDR2 FQGNSA. The CDR3 contains 15 residues.

CDR3: CSAYRGFDTQYF. CDR3 nucleotides: TGCAGTGCTTACAGGGGTTTTGATACGCAGTATTTT. This chain uses TRBV20-1 with TRBJ2-3, with 7 bases lining up with TRBD1. V lost 5 bases, J lost 6 bases, and 5 bases stayed unmatched. CDR3 length equals 12 residues. Germline lookup yields CDR1 DFQATT and CDR2 SNEGSKA (reference sequence).

The rearrangement uses TRBV7-8 and TRBJ1-4; unclear D gene. Trimming shortened V by 3 bases and J by 4 bases, and 3 bases separated the two germline ends. This CDR3 region has 12 residues. CDR1 and CDR2 from the germline V gene are SGHVS and FQNEAQ. This chain's CDR3 is CASSFYNEKLFF. CDR3 in DNA: TGTGCCAGCAGCTTTTATAATGAAAAACTGTTTTTT.

The V gene is TRBV6-6, the J gene TRBJ2-1; 8 positions match TRBD2. Trimming cost V 2 bases and J 3 bases; bases outside gene matches: 6. The germline gives CDR1 MNHNY, CDR2 SVGAGI (reference sequence). This CDR3 is built from 16 residues. CDR3 protein: CASSYLSGAYYNEQFF. For the CDR3, the DNA is TGTGCCAGCAGTTACCTTAGCGGGGCCTACTACAATGAGCAGTTCTTC.

V and J are TRBV12-3 or TRBV12-4 and TRBJ1-2; perhaps TRBD1 as D (5 bases). V lost 7 bases and J lost 8, with 14 bases in between. CDR3 length: 12 residues. In nucleotides, the CDR3 is TGTGCCAGCACTAAAAGGTGGGGCGGCTACACCTTC. It translates to CASTKRWGGYTF.

This clonotype was detected ten times or more. The V and J genes are TRBV9 and TRBJ1-2; 7 bases map to TRBD1. This CDR3 is built from 15 residues. V was clipped by 4 bases and J by 4 bases; unmatched bases: 10. Germline-derived CDR1 and CDR2 are SGDLS and YYNGEE. This chain's CDR3 is CASSRRQGTSYGYTF. CDR3 coding DNA: TGTGCCAGCAGCAGGCGACAGGGAACTAGCTATGGCTACACCTTC.

The chain employs TRBV6-1 and TRBJ1-5; tentatively, D is TRBD1 (6 bases). The CDR3 loop spans 13 amino acids. The V gene lost 0 bases and the J gene lost 6 bases, with 6 bases spanning the gap. Germline values: CDR1 MNHNS, CDR2 SASEGT. The CDR3 coding sequence is TGTGCCAGCAGTGAAGCAGGGGGTCAGCCCCAGCATTTT. Amino acid sequence: CASSEAGGQPQHF.

This rearrangement joins TRBV11-1 to TRBJ2-7; D call uncertain. V lost 0 bases to trimming and J lost 7 bases, with 10 bases between them. This CDR3 region has 13 residues. Per germline, CDR1 SGHAT and CDR2 FQDESV (reference sequence). The CDR3 here is CASSLASGREQYF. The CDR3 DNA reads as TGTGCCAGCAGCTTAGCTTCAGGACGGGAGCAGTACTTC.

There are a few counts of this clonotype. The V gene is TRBV6-5, the J gene TRBJ2-2, with 13 bases matching TRBD2. The CDR3 consists of 19 residues. Per germline, CDR1 MNHEY and CDR2 SVGAGI. Trimming at V came to 5 bases and at J to 4 bases, leaving 13 bases not matched to a gene. DNA for the CDR3: TGTGCCAGCAGTCCCGGGACTAGCGGGGCACTGTTCGCCACCGGGGAGCTGTTTTTT. Translating gives CASSPGTSGALFATGELFF.

A few counts support this clonotype. The V gene is TRBV6-6, the J gene TRBJ2-1; D may be TRBD2 (5 bases). V lost 4 bases and J lost 6, with 10 bases in between. The CDR3 is 13 amino acids. Germline values: CDR1 MNHNY, CDR2 SVGAGI (reference sequence). The CDR3 DNA reads as TGTGCCAGCAGTTCGTCTAGCTTCAATGAGCAGTTCTTC. It translates to CASSSSSFNEQFF.

This clonotype has only a few counts. The J gene is TRBJ1-2, the V gene TRBV2; 7 nucleotides match TRBD1. The CDR3 runs to 12 residues. The germline V gene has CDR1 SNHLY and CDR2 FYNNEI. V shed 9 bases and J 4 bases; nucleotides not matched to a gene: 5. In DNA, the CDR3 is TGTGCCAGAGGGACAGATCCCTATGGCTACACCTTC. It yields the protein CARGTDPYGYTF.

The chain is built from TRBV6-1 and TRBJ2-7, with unresolved D. V lost 3 bases and J lost 1, with 7 bases in between. Germline CDR1 and CDR2: MNHNS and SASEGT. The CDR3 is made up of 13 amino acids. Here the CDR3 DNA reads TGTGCCAGCAGTGATGGGAAATCCTACGAGCAGTACTTC. Encoded protein: CASSDGKSYEQYF.

A few counts support this clonotype. The gene calls are TRBV4-1 and TRBJ2-1; 8 nucleotides agree with TRBD2. Germline V lookup: CDR1 MGHRA, CDR2 YSYEKL. The CDR3 contains 16 residues. V lost 2 bases and J lost 0; bases outside the gene matches: 3. CDR3 sequence (DNA): TGCGCCAGCAGCCAACAAGCGGGGGTCTCCTACAATGAGCAGTTCTTC. Its translation is CASSQQAGVSYNEQFF.

This clonotype was detected only a few times. The rearrangement joins TRBV7-6 to TRBJ1-2, with 10 bases fitting TRBD1. In germline, CDR1 is SGHVS, CDR2 FNYEAQ. Unmatched junction bases numbered 6, after V lost 4 bases and J lost 4 bases. This CDR3 is 15 amino acids long. CDR3 loop: CASSSPGQGFYGYTF. The CDR3 coding sequence is TGTGCCAGCAGCTCGCCGGGACAGGGGTTCTATGGCTACACCTTC.

This chain joins TRBV10-3 and TRBJ1-2, with TRBD1 identical over 9 bases. CDR1 is ENHRY, CDR2 SYGVKD, per germline. With 3 bases clipped from V and 6 bases from J, the junction kept 5 bases outside the gene matches. There are 14 residues in the CDR3. CDR3 sequence reads: CAISEGGQGHGYTF. In DNA, the CDR3 is TGTGCCATCAGTGAAGGGGGACAGGGCCATGGCTACACCTTC.